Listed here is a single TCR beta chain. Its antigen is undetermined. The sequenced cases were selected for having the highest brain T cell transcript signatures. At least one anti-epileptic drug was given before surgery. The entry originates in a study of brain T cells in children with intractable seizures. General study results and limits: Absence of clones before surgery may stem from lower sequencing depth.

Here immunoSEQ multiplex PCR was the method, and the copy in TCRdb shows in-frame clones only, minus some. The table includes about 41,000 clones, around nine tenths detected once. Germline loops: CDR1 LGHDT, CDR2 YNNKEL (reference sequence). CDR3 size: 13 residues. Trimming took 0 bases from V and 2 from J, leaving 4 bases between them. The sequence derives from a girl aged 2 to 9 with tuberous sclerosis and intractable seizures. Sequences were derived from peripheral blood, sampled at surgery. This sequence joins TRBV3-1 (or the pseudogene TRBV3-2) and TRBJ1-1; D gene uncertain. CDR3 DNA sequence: TGTGCCAGCAGCCAAGACCTAAACACTGAAGCTTTCTTT. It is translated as CASSQDLNTEAFF.